The 30 T cell receptor beta chains listed next were all sequenced from one sample in a study of identical twins. TCRdb recomputed calls from the 5' RACE reads with MiXCR, one row per CDR3 protein. The top ten hold roughly 0.56% of the sample, which has around 450,000 distinct CDR3 sequences, approximately 14% seen once. Separately, the same data were catalogued under a study of yellow fever vaccine responses in identical twins.

Sequences were obtained from CD4+ T cells sorted from blood. The origin of the receptors is a woman aged 18-29 years in good health.

In this sample, this clonotype turned up a few times. This chain joins TRBV5-1 and TRBJ2-2; D is possibly TRBD1 or TRBD2 (5 bases each). The CDR3 is 18 amino acids. The V end lost 4 bases, the J end lost 2 bases, and 21 bases lay between the germline ends. Germline values: CDR1 SGHRS, CDR2 YFSETQ. The DNA of the CDR3 is TGCGCCAGCAGCCACCCCCCCGGGTGGGGGAGCAACACCGGGGAGCTGTTTTTT. This encodes CASSHPPGWGSNTGELFF.

The rearrangement joins TRBV9 to TRBJ2-5; 7 nucleotides agree with TRBD2. The J segment lost 3 bases and the V segment lost 7 bases, leaving 9 bases of the junction unmatched. The germline V gene has CDR1 SGDLS and CDR2 YYNGEE. This CDR3 has 14 amino acids. The CDR3 bases are TGTGCCAGCGGGCGACTAGCAGGAGAAGAGACCCAGTACTTC. This gives the protein CASGRLAGEETQYF.

Of note for this clonotype: It may be a read error: a sequence one base away is much more abundant. The chain recombines TRBV6-2 or TRBV6-3 with TRBJ2-7; D gene ambiguous. Per the germline V gene, CDR1 is MNHEY and CDR2 is SVGEGT. V lost 2 bases, J lost 5 bases, and 4 bases lay in between. The CDR3 loop spans 11 amino acids. CDR3 DNA sequence: TGTGCCAGCAGTTACCCCAACGAGCAGTACTTC. Protein: CASSYPNEQYF.

V usage is TRBV5-1 and J usage is TRBJ2-2; D remains unclear. The germline CDR1 and CDR2 sequences are SGHRS and YFSETQ. This CDR3 has 16 residues. Trimming took 4 bases from V and 1 from J, leaving 14 bases between them. CDR3 loop: CASSHEPNRNTGELFF. In nucleotides, the CDR3 is TGCGCCAGCAGCCACGAACCCAACAGGAACACCGGGGAGCTGTTTTTT.

V is TRBV3-1 and J is TRBJ2-1, with 10 bases that match TRBD1. The trim removed 5 bases at V and 4 bases at J, leaving 5 bases unmatched. The CDR3 covers 15 residues. From germline, CDR1 is LGHDT and CDR2 YNNKEL (reference sequence). The CDR3 sequence: CASSSRDRGYNEQFF. Here the CDR3 DNA reads TGTGCCAGCAGCTCTCGGGACAGGGGATACAATGAGCAGTTCTTC.

V usage is TRBV27 and J usage is TRBJ2-3, with D possibly matching TRBD2 (5 bases). V lost 4 bases, J lost 2 bases, and 13 bases lay in between. Germline V gene sequence: CDR1 MNHEY, CDR2 SMNVEV (reference sequence). This CDR3 region has 15 residues. For the CDR3, the DNA is TGTGCCAGCAGTTCGAGGGTAGGGAACACAGATACGCAGTATTTT. Translating gives CASSSRVGNTDTQYF.

This clonotype has just a few counts. The CDR3 DNA reads as TGTGCCAGCAGCCTCATCCAACTAGCGGGTGGGAGGGTCGCCTACAATGAGCAGTTCTTC. Its translation: CASSLIQLAGGRVAYNEQFF. This sequence joins TRBV7-3 and TRBJ2-1, with TRBD2 identical over 9 bases. Germline CDR1 and CDR2: SGHTA and FQGTGA. Germline trimming cut 5 bases from V and 2 bases from J; bases unmatched to any gene: 19. This CDR3 comprises 20 residues.

This clonotype occurred a few times. The chain employs TRBV6-2 or TRBV6-3 and TRBJ1-1; weak D call: TRBD1 (5 bases). V was shortened by 5 bases and J by 0 bases, with 16 bases between the two germline ends. Germline values: CDR1 MNHEY, CDR2 SVGEGT. This CDR3 has 16 amino acids. The CDR3 loop is CASSPSRVSMNTEAFF. CDR3 sequence (DNA): TGTGCCAGCAGTCCCAGCAGGGTATCCATGAACACTGAAGCTTTCTTT.

The chain links TRBV7-8 to TRBJ2-5; 7 bases agree with TRBD2. Germline assignment: CDR1 SGHVS and CDR2 FQNEAQ. Trimming removed 4 bases from V and 2 bases from J; junction bases left unmatched: 4. The CDR3 length is 14 residues. The CDR3 region has the DNA TGTGCCAGCAGCTATCTAGCGGTACAAGAGACCCAGTACTTC. Translation: CASSYLAVQETQYF.

This clonotype occurred a few times. The chain employs TRBV2 and TRBJ2-1; possible D gene TRBD1, 7 bases. CDR3 length: 13 residues. V lost 5 bases and J 9 bases, leaving 14 bases between the germline ends. Per germline, CDR1 SNHLY and CDR2 FYNNEI. In DNA form, the CDR3 reads TGTGCCAGCAGTAACACAGGGGAGGCTGAGCAGTTCTTC. Protein: CASSNTGEAEQFF.

The sample holds a few counts of this clonotype. V is TRBV2 and J is TRBJ1-1; D gene uncertain. Per the germline V gene, CDR1 is SNHLY and CDR2 is FYNNEI. V dropped 6 bases and J dropped 0 bases, with 14 bases sitting between them. This CDR3 has 15 amino acids. CDR3 amino acids: CASSPRSGMNTEAFF. In DNA form, the CDR3 reads TGTGCCAGCAGCCCAAGGTCGGGTATGAACACTGAAGCTTTCTTT.

This clonotype showed up many times. The chain is built from TRBV28 and TRBJ1-5; a weak D match, TRBD1 (5 bases). V was shortened by 3 bases and J by 5 bases, with 11 bases between the two germline ends. The CDR3 totals 14 residues. Per germline, CDR1 MDHEN and CDR2 SYDVKM. In DNA form, the CDR3 reads TGTGCCAGCAGTTTGAGAGGGGCTTATCAGCCCCAGCATTTT. Amino acids: CASSLRGAYQPQHF.

The gene calls are TRBV18 and TRBJ2-3; maybe TRBD2 (6 bases). V was cut by 2 bases and J by 3 bases, with 12 bases left in between. Germline-derived CDR1 and CDR2 are KGHSH and LQKENI. This CDR3 has 15 amino acids. CDR3 loop: CASSPRAEGTDTQYF. CDR3 nucleotides: TGTGCCAGCTCACCAAGGGCGGAGGGGACAGATACGCAGTATTTT.

J is TRBJ2-1 and V is TRBV3-1; TRBD2 is a possible D gene (5 bases). V was trimmed by 1 base and J by 5 bases, leaving 12 bases between them. Germline assignment: CDR1 LGHDT and CDR2 YNNKEL (reference sequence). CDR3 length equals 15 residues. DNA for the CDR3: TGTGCCAGCAGCCAAGGGCGGGTGAGAGACAATGAGCAGTTCTTC. Translated: CASSQGRVRDNEQFF.

In this sample, this clonotype turned up a few times. The rearrangement joins TRBV3-1 to TRBJ2-6; perhaps TRBD2 as D (5 bases). Trimming pared 3 bases from V and 0 bases from J, leaving 15 bases between. CDR1 LGHDT and CDR2 YNNKEL come from the germline V gene (reference sequence). CDR3 length: 18 residues. The CDR3 coding sequence is TGTGCCAGCAGCCAGATTTCGGGAAGGAGCTCTGGGGCCAACGTCCTGACTTTC. Its protein product is CASSQISGRSSGANVLTF.

The CDR3, as DNA: TGTGCCGCGACTAGCGGGAGTAGGTACAATGAGCAGTTCTTC. It translates to CAATSGSRYNEQFF. The chain is built from TRBV10-3 and TRBJ2-1, with 12 bases matching TRBD2. Germline loops: CDR1 ENHRY, CDR2 SYGVKD. Trimming at V came to 11 bases and at J to 4 bases, leaving 6 bases not matched to a gene. The length of the CDR3 is 14 residues.

This clonotype was found many times. The chain joins TRBV27 to TRBJ2-1; D perhaps matches TRBD1 (5 bases). Germline values: CDR1 MNHEY, CDR2 SMNVEV (reference sequence). There are 15 residues in the CDR3. V was clipped by 0 bases and J by 10 bases, with 16 bases between them. CDR3 sequence (DNA): TGTGCCAGCAGTTTATCGAGCACAGGCCTGGGGGAGCAGTTCTTC. Translated, it gives CASSLSSTGLGEQFF.

The chain recombines TRBV7-6 with TRBJ2-1; 8 bases are shared with TRBD2. Trimming took 1 base from V and 2 from J; bases not matched to a gene: 7. CDR1 is SGHVS, CDR2 FNYEAQ, per germline. This CDR3 spans 17 amino acids. The DNA for the CDR3 is TGTGCCAGCAGCTTAGAGGGCGGGAGGAGGGCCTACAATGAGCAGTTCTTC. Residues: CASSLEGGRRAYNEQFF.

This clonotype has ten or more counts. The rearrangement joins TRBV12-3 or TRBV12-4 to TRBJ2-3, with a possible D match to TRBD1 (5 bases). Trimming took 2 bases from V and 4 from J, leaving 13 bases between them. There are 15 residues in the CDR3. The CDR3 protein is CASSLWQGTADTQYF. The DNA for the CDR3 is TGTGCCAGCAGTTTATGGCAGGGAACGGCAGATACGCAGTATTTT.

This clonotype has a count of ten or more. This chain links TRBV12-3 or TRBV12-4 with TRBJ2-1; weak D call: TRBD2 (6 bases). V lost 2 bases and J lost 4, with 18 bases in between. The CDR3 runs 17 residues. The CDR3 region is CASSLRRPASVYNEQFF. In nucleotides, the CDR3 is TGTGCCAGCAGTTTACGGCGACCGGCTAGCGTTTACAATGAGCAGTTCTTC.

This chain connects TRBV15 to TRBJ1-4, with no clear D. Trimming pared 1 base from V and 4 bases from J, leaving 13 bases between. CDR3 length equals 16 residues. Germline V gene sequence: CDR1 LNHNV, CDR2 YYDKDF (reference sequence). The CDR3: CATSRGKQLYNEKLFF. DNA of the CDR3: TGTGCCACCAGCAGAGGGAAACAGCTTTATAATGAAAAACTGTTTTTT.

This clonotype was observed a few times. The chain joins TRBV5-1 to TRBJ2-4, with D possibly being TRBD1 (6 bases). Germline V gives CDR1 SGHRS, CDR2 YFSETQ. This CDR3 contains 14 residues. The V gene lost 0 bases and the J gene lost 3 bases, with 7 bases spanning the gap. The CDR3 sequence is CASSLADSKNIQYF. In DNA, the CDR3 is TGCGCCAGCAGCTTGGCGGACAGCAAAAACATTCAGTACTTC.

This chain joins TRBV6-6 and TRBJ1-5; 8 nucleotides line up with TRBD1. The CDR3 extends over 15 amino acids. Losses at the gene ends were 6 bases for V and 1 base for J; bases not matched to a gene: 5. Germline CDR1 reads MNHNY; CDR2 reads SVGAGI (reference sequence). In DNA form, the CDR3 reads TGTGCCAGCAGCTCGCGGGACAGGAGCAATCAGCCCCAGCATTTT. It translates to CASSSRDRSNQPQHF.

The rearrangement uses TRBV5-1 and TRBJ2-7; D gene ambiguous. The germline V gene has CDR1 SGHRS and CDR2 YFSETQ. The length of the CDR3 is 14 residues. V was shortened by 4 bases and J by 1 base, with 12 bases between the two germline ends. Here the CDR3 DNA reads TGCGCCAGCAGCGAGACAACCGTGTCCTACGAGCAGTACTTC. Translated: CASSETTVSYEQYF.

This clonotype has more than one count but fewer than ten. V gene TRBV5-6 combines with J gene TRBJ2-5; 10 nucleotides agree with TRBD2. Germline V gene sequence: CDR1 SGHDT, CDR2 YYEEEE. The CDR3 length is 16 residues. V lost 4 bases to trimming and J lost 5 bases; unmatched junction nucleotides: 11. CDR3 loop: CASSTSGKKSMETQYF. CDR3 nucleotides: TGTGCCAGCAGCACTAGCGGGAAAAAGTCGATGGAGACCCAGTACTTC.

This clonotype has at least ten counts. This chain links TRBV20-1 with TRBJ1-6, with a possible D match to TRBD1 (5 bases). V lost 1 base and J 8 bases, leaving 15 bases between the germline ends. The germline V gene encodes CDR1 DFQATT and CDR2 SNEGSKA (reference sequence). The CDR3 is 15 residues long. CDR3 residues: CSARGGLVSDSPLHF. CDR3 sequence (DNA): TGCAGTGCTAGAGGGGGCTTGGTCTCCGATTCACCCCTCCACTTT.

This clonotype was counted a few times. The J gene is TRBJ2-7, the V gene TRBV6-2 or TRBV6-3; 8 bases are shared with TRBD1. CDR3 length: 14 amino acids. The germline V gene encodes CDR1 MNHEY and CDR2 SVGEGT. Trimming took 5 bases from V and 6 from J; bases not matched to a gene: 9. The CDR3 DNA is TGTGCCAGCAGTCAGGGGGCGCCGGTTGGCGAGCAGTACTTC. Its translation is CASSQGAPVGEQYF.

This clonotype was detected only a few times. The chain recombines TRBV7-9 with TRBJ2-7; either TRBD1 or TRBD2 may supply D (6 bases each). Trimming left V 3 bases short and J 2 bases short, with 20 bases between. Germline V gives CDR1 SEHNR, CDR2 FQNEAQ (reference sequence). The CDR3 is 17 residues long. The CDR3 DNA follows: TGTGCCAGCAGCTTTGGGGTTCGGCAGGGGACTCCCTACGAGCAGTACTTC. This codes for CASSFGVRQGTPYEQYF.

This clonotype has just a few counts. The J gene is TRBJ2-3, the V gene TRBV5-1; 11 bases align to TRBD1. This CDR3 contains 16 residues. V shed 4 bases and J 2 bases; nucleotides not matched to a gene: 6. Germline V gene sequence: CDR1 SGHRS, CDR2 YFSETQ. CDR3 sequence: CASSPGTGGDTDTQYF. In DNA form, the CDR3 reads TGCGCCAGCAGCCCTGGGACAGGGGGAGACACAGATACGCAGTATTTT.

The chain couples TRBV9 to TRBJ1-1; no clear D gene. Germline CDR1 is SGDLS and CDR2 is YYNGEE. The CDR3 consists of 15 residues. V was clipped by 0 bases and J by 2 bases, with 11 bases between them. CDR3 protein: CASSVGVNGNTEAFF. The CDR3 DNA reads as TGTGCCAGCAGCGTAGGTGTGAACGGAAACACTGAAGCTTTCTTT.